The T cell receptor beta chain described here comes from a study of early T cells in non-severe SARS-CoV-2 infection. Whole-study context: The chains were unpaired, and the sequenced material was bulk RNA from unsorted whole blood.

Individual cDNA molecules received unique molecular identifiers. In TCRdb, the 5' RACE reads were re-called with MiXCR into one record per CDR3 protein. Here the sample spans around 50,000 distinct CDR3 sequences, 9.1% being singletons. Germline V gives CDR1 WSHSY, CDR2 SAAADI. Trimming removed 8 bases from V and 7 bases from J, with 15 bases in between. This CDR3 is built from 13 residues. Study conclusions and caveats: The VDJdb matching leaned toward anti-spike CD8 responses and overlooked private and CD4 specificities.

At least ten counts were recorded for this clonotype. What it binds is not known. The source is an adult who was a healthcare worker with PCR-confirmed SARS-CoV-2 infection or an uninfected control (not recorded which). This chain connects TRBV10-2 to TRBJ1-5; D call uncertain. Sequencing used whole blood. The CDR3 bases are TGCGCCAGCGGAGGTCCCCGGGTACAGCCCCAGCATTTT. Translating it yields CASGGPRVQPQHF.